These 22 T cell receptor beta chains came from one sample sequenced in a study of control samples from healthy donors and cancer patients. Some clones are missing from TCRdb's copy, which holds only in-frame ones; the method was immunoSEQ multiplex PCR. The table has around 110,000 clones, about 93% seen once. The specimen sequenced was blood. These receptors all come from a man aged 30-40 years in good health.

The chain is built from TRBV27 and TRBJ1-1, with D uncertain. Trimming shortened V by 3 bases and J by 0 bases, and 26 bases separated the two germline ends. The V gene's germline CDR1 is MNHEY and CDR2 SMNVEV (reference sequence). The CDR3 covers 20 residues. The CDR3 loop is CASSFPLSPRKADMNTEAFF. Here the CDR3 DNA reads TGTGCCAGCAGTTTCCCTTTGTCCCCCCGGAAGGCAGACATGAACACTGAAGCTTTCTTT.

This rearrangement joins TRBV5-6 to TRBJ2-1; D perhaps matches TRBD2 (5 bases). This CDR3 region has 11 residues. Deletions cut 2 bases from V and 10 bases from J, with 7 bases between. CDR1 is SGHDT and CDR2 is YYEEEE in the germline V gene. CDR3 DNA sequence: TGTGCCAGCAGCTTCGGCGGGGAGCAGTTCTTC. Protein product: CASSFGGEQFF.

The V call is TRBV30, the J call TRBJ2-3, with D unresolved. The CDR3 has 12 amino acids. Per germline, CDR1 GTSNPN and CDR2 SVGIG (reference sequence). V lost 2 bases and J lost 3, with 6 bases in between. CDR3 region: CAWSTSTDTQYF. The CDR3 bases are TGTGCCTGGAGTACCTCAACAGATACGCAGTATTTT.

The CDR3 loop reads CSAHLPAYQETQYF. The CDR3 DNA is TGCAGCGCCCATCTTCCCGCTTATCAAGAGACCCAGTACTTC. The chain recombines TRBV29-1 with TRBJ2-5, with D unresolved. Trimming stripped 7 bases from V and 2 bases from J, with 17 bases between. Per the germline V gene, CDR1 is SQVTM and CDR2 is ANQGSEA. The CDR3 contains 14 residues.

This chain joins TRBV29-1 and TRBJ2-1; 7 positions match TRBD1. Per germline, CDR1 SQVTM and CDR2 ANQGSEA. The junction had 11 bases not matched to a gene; V was cut back by 6 bases and J by 0 bases. CDR3 length: 16 residues. The CDR3 region has the DNA TGCAGCGTCCCTCACAGGGGCACAAGCTCCTACAATGAGCAGTTCTTC. Encoded protein: CSVPHRGTSSYNEQFF.

The V call is TRBV5-4, the J call TRBJ2-3; no reliable D call. Trimming cost V 4 bases and J 6 bases, with 21 bases left between them. Germline V lookup: CDR1 SGHNT, CDR2 YYREEE (reference sequence). This CDR3 comprises 16 residues. Written as DNA, the CDR3 is TGTGCCAGCAGCCCCCTGGGCCCCCAGCAGCAGGATACGCAGTATTTT. Translating gives CASSPLGPQQQDTQYF.

The chain's CDR3 is CASSGDISGNTIYF. CDR3 coding DNA: TGCGCCAGCAGCGGGGACATCTCTGGAAACACCATATATTTT. This chain joins TRBV5-1 and TRBJ1-3; D might be TRBD1 (6 bases). Germline V CDR1 and CDR2: SGHRS, YFSETQ. Trimming took off 4 bases at V and 0 bases at J, with 8 bases between the two ends. This CDR3 is built from 14 residues.

This chain connects TRBV5-6 to TRBJ2-5, with D possibly being TRBD2 (5 bases). CDR1 is SGHDT, CDR2 YYEEEE, per germline. V lost 4 bases and J 5 bases, leaving 9 bases between the germline ends. CDR3 length: 12 amino acids. CDR3 nucleotide sequence: TGTGCCAGCAGCGGGAGAAGCGAGACCCAGTACTTC. Its translation: CASSGRSETQYF.

The chain links TRBV28 to TRBJ1-1, with 9 nucleotides matching TRBD1. The V gene end was trimmed by 3 bases and the J gene end by 5 bases; junction bases not matched to a gene: 16. Germline V gene lookup returns CDR1 MDHEN and CDR2 SYDVKM. The CDR3 extends over 18 amino acids. The CDR3 is CASSFLDRLTGGVTEAFF. CDR3 sequence (DNA): TGTGCCAGCAGTTTTCTCGACAGACTTACAGGGGGCGTAACTGAAGCTTTCTTT.

V is TRBV12-3 or TRBV12-4 and J is TRBJ2-1; D remains unclear. Trimming shortened V by 5 bases and J by 3 bases, and 8 bases separated the two germline ends. This CDR3 has 13 residues. Written as DNA, the CDR3 is TGTGCCAGCAGTCTGGATAGCTACAATGAGCAGTTCTTC. This encodes CASSLDSYNEQFF.

The chain joins TRBV28 to TRBJ2-2; D gene ambiguous. The ends were cut back, 3 bases at V and 6 bases at J, with 8 bases in the middle. CDR1 is MDHEN, CDR2 SYDVKM, per germline. The CDR3 extends over 13 amino acids. CDR3 loop: CASSFSLPGELFF. CDR3 DNA sequence: TGTGCCAGCAGTTTCTCCCTCCCCGGGGAGCTGTTTTTT.

The chain combines TRBV10-3 with TRBJ2-2; D unresolved. V shed 5 bases and J shed 2 bases, with 12 bases lying between them. In germline, CDR1 is ENHRY, CDR2 SYGVKD. The CDR3 has 15 residues. This CDR3 reads CAISQDGENTGELFF. As DNA, the CDR3 is TGTGCCATCAGTCAGGACGGCGAAAACACCGGGGAGCTGTTTTTT.

The gene calls are TRBV10-1 and TRBJ2-1; 15 positions match TRBD2. The CDR3 is made up of 17 amino acids. The V segment lost 8 bases and the J segment 7 bases; nucleotides outside the gene matches: 12. Germline lookup yields CDR1 WNHNN and CDR2 SYGVQD (reference sequence). The CDR3 DNA is TGCGCCAGCGGTCCCGGGACTAGCGGGGGGAGTAAGAATGAGCAGTTCTTC. Amino acids: CASGPGTSGGSKNEQFF.

The V call is TRBV4-2, the J call TRBJ2-7, with D uncertain. The germline CDR1 and CDR2 sequences are LGHNA and YNFKEQ. Trimming took off 1 base at V and 3 bases at J, with 7 bases between the two ends. The CDR3 extends over 13 amino acids. The CDR3 DNA follows: TGTGCCAGCAGCCAAGGTAACCACTACGAGCAGTACTTC. Amino acid sequence: CASSQGNHYEQYF.

J is TRBJ2-7 and V is TRBV12-5; D is unclear. Germline V CDR1 and CDR2: LGHNT, FRNRAP. The CDR3 has 13 residues. The V end was cut by 7 bases, the J end by 1 base, with 11 bases between. DNA for the CDR3: TGTGCTAGTGCCCTGAGGCCTTCCTACGAGCAGTACGTC. Translating gives CASALRPSYEQYV.

The chain employs TRBV18 and TRBJ1-1; D ambiguous. V was shortened by 7 bases and J by 0 bases, with 9 bases between the two germline ends. The germline gives CDR1 KGHSH, CDR2 LQKENI. This CDR3 spans 13 amino acids. CDR3 nucleotides: TGTGCCAGCTTGGGCAGCCTGAACACTGAAGCTTTCTTT. This translates into CASLGSLNTEAFF.

This chain connects TRBV12-3 or TRBV12-4 to TRBJ1-1; D is unclear. The V end was cut by 1 base, the J end by 8 bases, with 11 bases between. The CDR3 extends over 13 amino acids. The CDR3 DNA reads as TGTGCCAGCAGTTTAGGTTTCGCTCTGGAAGCTTTCTTT. It is translated as CASSLGFALEAFF.

V gene TRBV4-1 combines with J gene TRBJ1-3, with 7 bases lining up with TRBD1. V was clipped by 1 base and J by 0 bases; unmatched bases: 3. This CDR3 has 16 residues. Germline assignment: CDR1 MGHRA and CDR2 YSYEKL. The CDR3 is CASSQAPGGSGNTIYF. The CDR3 DNA sequence: TGCGCCAGCAGCCAAGCCCCAGGGGGCTCTGGAAACACCATATATTTT.

V gene TRBV12-3 or TRBV12-4 combines with J gene TRBJ2-3, with D possibly TRBD2 on 5 matching bases. The CDR3 has 11 residues. Trimming removed 6 bases at V and 8 bases at J, with 9 bases between. The DNA of the CDR3 is TGTGCCAGCAGCCTGGGAGTTACGCAGTATTTT. It yields the protein CASSLGVTQYF.

The chain is built from TRBV19 and TRBJ1-5; 7 nucleotides agree with TRBD1. The CDR3 is 14 amino acids. V lost 7 bases to trimming and J lost 3 bases; unmatched junction nucleotides: 6. The germline V gene has CDR1 LNHDA and CDR2 SQIVND (reference sequence). CDR3 loop: CASNTGVDNQPQHF. CDR3 nucleotide sequence: TGTGCCAGTAATACAGGGGTTGACAATCAGCCCCAGCATTTT. Full variable domain (remainder filled in from reference TRBV19 and TRBJ1-5): DGGITQSPKYLFRKEGQNVTLSCEQNLNHDAMYWYRQDPGQGLRLIYYSQIVNDFQKGDIAEGYSVSREKKESFPLTVTSAQKNPTAFYLCASNTGVDNQPQHFGDGTRLSIL.

The chain joins TRBV5-1 to TRBJ2-1; no firm D call. The V gene lost 1 base and the J gene lost 8 bases, with 10 bases spanning the gap. The CDR3 sequence is 13 residues long. CDR1 SGHRS and CDR2 YFSETQ come from the germline V gene. The CDR3 sequence: CASSLNIVDEQFF. CDR3 DNA sequence: TGCGCCAGCAGCTTGAATATCGTCGATGAGCAGTTCTTC.

The rearrangement links TRBV7-2 to TRBJ1-5, with D hard to call. The CDR3 loop spans 12 amino acids. Germline values: CDR1 SGHTA, CDR2 FQGNSA. Trimming took 0 bases from V and 4 from J, leaving 1 base between them. The CDR3 sequence is CASSLANQPQHF. For the CDR3, the DNA is TGTGCCAGCAGCTTAGCGAATCAGCCCCAGCATTTT. The whole variable domain, filled in from reference TRBV7-2 and TRBJ1-5, reads GAGVSQSPSNKVTEKGKDVELRCDPISGHTALYWYRQSLGQGLEFLIYFQGNSAPDKSGLPSDRFSAERTGGSVSTLTIQRTQQEDSAVYLCASSLANQPQHFGDGTRLSIL.